A selection of T cell receptor beta chains follows, all from one sample in a study of T cell changes during pregnancy in multiple sclerosis. The repertoire was sequenced with immunoSEQ multiplex PCR; TCRdb's copy has only in-frame clones and lacks some. The sample shows approximately 88,000 clones, approximately 92% of them seen only once. The material was peripheral blood, obtained in the first trimester of pregnancy. These receptors were taken from a female donor with multiple sclerosis, enrolled in a pregnancy study. The conserved cysteine and the conserved F or W are not part of the CDR3 here. Size tells how often a clone was seen (once, few, many) or the class of an expanded clone, and some rows leave it out.

j_call: TRBJ2-2
v_call: TRBV19
clone_size: -
cdr3_aa: ASSMRYTGELF

j_call: TRBJ2-5
v_call: TRBV7-6
clone_size: -
cdr3_aa: ASSSYVGTSGREETQY

j_call: TRBJ2-6
v_call: TRBV28
clone_size: -
cdr3_aa: ASSITGGLGSGANVLT

j_call: TRBJ2-1
v_call: TRBV5-1
clone_size: once
cdr3_aa: ASSLGAGSNEQF

j_call: TRBJ2-1
v_call: TRBV13
clone_size: -
cdr3_aa: ASSHSGAYNEQF

j_call: TRBJ2-7
v_call: TRBV6-1
clone_size: -
cdr3_aa: ASSETGGIDEQY

j_call: TRBJ2-7
v_call: TRBV29-1
clone_size: -
cdr3_aa: SVISGGSYEQY

j_call: TRBJ2-5
v_call: TRBV5-4
clone_size: -
cdr3_aa: ASSLGALLETQY

j_call: TRBJ2-5
v_call: TRBV4-2
clone_size: -
cdr3_aa: ASSQDLPRGRAWETQY

j_call: TRBJ2-7
v_call: TRBV27
clone_size: -
cdr3_aa: ASSLGPSYEQY

j_call: TRBJ1-1
v_call: TRBV5-1
clone_size: -
cdr3_aa: ASSPDRGFTHSDTEAF

j_call: TRBJ2-4
v_call: TRBV6-6
clone_size: -
cdr3_aa: ASTMTPTGNKNIQY

j_call: TRBJ1-2
v_call: TRBV5-1
clone_size: -
cdr3_aa: ASSLFPGHHYGYT

j_call: TRBJ2-2
v_call: TRBV7-8
clone_size: -
cdr3_aa: ASSRGTSGMNTGELF

j_call: TRBJ2-7
v_call: TRBV29-1
clone_size: -
cdr3_aa: SVVRISPYEQY

j_call: TRBJ2-7
v_call: TRBV28
clone_size: -
cdr3_aa: ASSATGGMGYEQY

j_call: TRBJ2-1
v_call: TRBV6-5
clone_size: -
cdr3_aa: ASSTDVSGEQF

j_call: TRBJ1-1
v_call: TRBV9
clone_size: few
cdr3_aa: ASGDSPNTEAF

j_call: TRBJ2-7
v_call: TRBV13
clone_size: -
cdr3_aa: ASSSRDSSYEQY

j_call: TRBJ2-7
v_call: TRBV15
clone_size: medium-sized
cdr3_aa: ATSRVASGKSKREEQY

j_call: TRBJ2-5
v_call: TRBV7-9
clone_size: -
cdr3_aa: ASSEETQY

j_call: TRBJ2-1
v_call: TRBV19
clone_size: -
cdr3_aa: ASSTGYNEQF

j_call: TRBJ2-5
v_call: TRBV25-1
clone_size: -
cdr3_aa: ASSGPGDAETQY

j_call: TRBJ2-3
v_call: TRBV6-4
clone_size: -
cdr3_aa: ASSKGQGGPDTQY

j_call: TRBJ2-2
v_call: TRBV28
clone_size: -
cdr3_aa: ASSLPSSSTGNRLLGPTGELF

j_call: TRBJ1-3
v_call: TRBV13
clone_size: -
cdr3_aa: ASSATGPGNTIY

j_call: TRBJ1-5
v_call: TRBV28
clone_size: -
cdr3_aa: ASSSRQPQH

j_call: TRBJ2-1
v_call: TRBV4-1
clone_size: -
cdr3_aa: ASTLTGDTYNEQF

j_call: TRBJ2-1
v_call: TRBV29-1
clone_size: -
cdr3_aa: SVGSAGGPYNEQF

j_call: TRBJ2-7
v_call: TRBV2
clone_size: -
cdr3_aa: ASSRDYRQY

j_call: TRBJ1-5
v_call: TRBV19
clone_size: -
cdr3_aa: ASSTTGQGVPNQPQH

j_call: TRBJ2-7
v_call: TRBV6-5
clone_size: once
cdr3_aa: ASSLTSNSLYEQY

j_call: TRBJ1-1
v_call: TRBV30
clone_size: -
cdr3_aa: AWTADRQGTMNTEAF

j_call: TRBJ2-3
v_call: TRBV4-1
clone_size: -
cdr3_aa: ASSQDGRAGDTQY

j_call: TRBJ1-3
v_call: TRBV28
clone_size: -
cdr3_aa: ASSKRRGNTIY

j_call: TRBJ2-3
v_call: TRBV4-1
clone_size: -
cdr3_aa: ASSQQELGADTQY

j_call: TRBJ1-2
v_call: TRBV28
clone_size: -
cdr3_aa: ASSLNGYGYT